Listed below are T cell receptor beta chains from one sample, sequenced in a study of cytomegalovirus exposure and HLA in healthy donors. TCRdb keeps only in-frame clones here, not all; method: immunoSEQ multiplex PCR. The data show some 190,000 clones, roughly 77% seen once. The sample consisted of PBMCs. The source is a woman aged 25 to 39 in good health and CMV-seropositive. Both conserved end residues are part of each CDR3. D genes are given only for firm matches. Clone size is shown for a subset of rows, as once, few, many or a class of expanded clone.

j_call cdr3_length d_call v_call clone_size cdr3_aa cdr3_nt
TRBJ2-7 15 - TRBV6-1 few CASSEGPANFYEQYF TGTGCCAGCAGTGAGGGCCCCGCAAACTTCTACGAGCAGTACTTC
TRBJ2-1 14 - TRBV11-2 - CASSKEVLYNEQFF TGTGCCAGCAGCAAGGAGGTCCTATACAATGAGCAGTTCTTC
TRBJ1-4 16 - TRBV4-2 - CASSQGGRRANEKLFF TGTGCCAGCAGCCAAGGGGGCAGGCGAGCTAATGAAAAACTGTTTTTT
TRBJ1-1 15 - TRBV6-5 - CASSYSGAANTEAFF TGTGCCAGCAGTTACTCAGGGGCGGCGAACACTGAAGCTTTCTTT
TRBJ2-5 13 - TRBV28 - CASSSPPRETQYF TGTGCCAGCAGTTCACCCCCGCGAGAGACCCAGTACTTC
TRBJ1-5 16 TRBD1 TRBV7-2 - CASSLGGTVSNQPQHF TGTGCCAGCAGCTTAGGAGGGACAGTTAGCAATCAGCCCCAGCATTTT
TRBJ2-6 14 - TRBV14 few CASSFASGANGLTF TGTGCCAGCAGCTTCGCTTCTGGGGCCAACGGCCTGACTTTC
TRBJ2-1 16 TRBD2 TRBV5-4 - CASSPTSGGLYNEQFF TGTGCCAGCAGTCCCACTAGCGGGGGCCTCTACAATGAGCAGTTCTTC
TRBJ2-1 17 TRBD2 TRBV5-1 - CASSLVRLARSYNEQFF TGCGCCAGCAGCTTGGTTCGACTAGCGCGCTCCTACAATGAGCAGTTCTTC
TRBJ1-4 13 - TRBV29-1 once CSVRDRTYEKLFF TGCAGCGTCAGAGACAGGACTTATGAAAAACTGTTTTTT
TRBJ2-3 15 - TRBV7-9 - CASSLVGGDSYTQYF TGTGCCAGCAGCTTAGTAGGGGGGGACTCCTATACGCAGTATTTT
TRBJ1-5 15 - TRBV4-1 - CASSQDRQAYQPQHF TGCGCCAGCAGCCAAGACAGACAGGCGTATCAGCCCCAGCATTTT
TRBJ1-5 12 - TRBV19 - CASSNRDQPQHF TGTGCCAGTAGTAACAGAGATCAGCCCCAGCATTTT
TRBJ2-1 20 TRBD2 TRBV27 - CASSSPGLAGALFTYNEQFF TGTGCCAGCAGTTCCCCCGGACTAGCGGGGGCCTTATTTACCTACAATGAGCAGTTCTTC
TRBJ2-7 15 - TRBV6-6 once CASSSIGQSPHEQYF TGTGCCAGCAGCTCTATCGGACAGTCCCCCCACGAGCAGTACTTC
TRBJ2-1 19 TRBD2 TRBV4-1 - CASSQGPGLAGSSYNEQFF TGCGCCAGCAGCCAAGGCCCGGGACTAGCGGGGAGCTCCTACAATGAGCAGTTCTTC
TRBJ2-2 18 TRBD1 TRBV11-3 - CASSLDQAGTGNTGELFF TGTGCCAGCAGCTTAGATCAGGCCGGGACAGGGAACACCGGGGAGCTGTTTTTT
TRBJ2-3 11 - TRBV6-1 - CASSLVDTQYF TGTGCCAGCAGCCTCGTAGATACGCAGTATTTT
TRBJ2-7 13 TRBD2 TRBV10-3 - CAISEGGGYEQYF TGTGCCATCAGTGAGGGGGGGGGCTACGAGCAGTACTTC
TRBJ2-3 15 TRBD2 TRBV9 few CASSESVAGVNTQYF TGTGCCAGCAGCGAAAGCGTAGCGGGGGTGAATACGCAGTATTTT
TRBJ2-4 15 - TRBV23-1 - CASSHNPPAKNIQYF TGCGCCAGCAGTCACAATCCCCCAGCCAAAAACATTCAGTACTTC
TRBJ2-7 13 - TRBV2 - CAIPRATSDEQYF TGTGCCATCCCGAGGGCCACCTCAGACGAGCAGTACTTC
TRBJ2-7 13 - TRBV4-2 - CASSQLPPYEQYF TGTGCCAGCAGCCAACTCCCCCCCTACGAGCAGTACTTC
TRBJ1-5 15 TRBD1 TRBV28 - CASTPGQGGNQPQHF TGTGCCAGCACCCCCGGACAGGGAGGCAATCAGCCCCAGCATTTT
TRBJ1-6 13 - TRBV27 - CASSLRGNSPLHF TGTGCCAGCAGTTTGCGGGGGAATTCACCCCTCCACTTT
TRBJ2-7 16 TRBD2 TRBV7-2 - CASSSRTSGSRYEQYF TGTGCCAGCAGCTCCCGGACTAGCGGATCTAGGTACGAGCAGTACTTC
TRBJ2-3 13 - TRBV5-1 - CASSLLNTDTQYF TGCGCCAGCAGCCTCCTAAACACAGATACGCAGTATTTT
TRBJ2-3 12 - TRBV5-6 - CASSTTRATQYF TGTGCCAGCAGCACCACTAGGGCTACGCAGTATTTT
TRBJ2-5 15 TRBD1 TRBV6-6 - CASSSRDRGQETQYF TGTGCCAGCAGCTCCCGGGACAGGGGCCAAGAGACCCAGTACTTC
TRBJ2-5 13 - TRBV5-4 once CASSFLAQETQYF TGTGCCAGCAGCTTCTTGGCTCAAGAGACCCAGTACTTC
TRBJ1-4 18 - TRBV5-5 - CASSFRVQVGSTNEKLFF TGTGCCAGCAGCTTCAGGGTTCAAGTTGGTTCAACTAATGAAAAACTGTTTTTT
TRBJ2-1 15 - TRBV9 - CASSVGGGPYNEQFF TGTGCCAGCAGCGTAGGAGGGGGTCCCTACAATGAGCAGTTCTTC
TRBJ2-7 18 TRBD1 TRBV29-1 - CSVERDRADRRAPYEQYF TGCAGCGTTGAGAGGGACAGGGCCGATCGGAGAGCTCCCTACGAGCAGTACTTC
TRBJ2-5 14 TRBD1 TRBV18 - CASSPRTGGETQYF TGTGCCAGCTCACCGCGGACAGGGGGAGAGACCCAGTACTTC
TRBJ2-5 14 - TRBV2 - CASSAGLLGKTQYF TGTGCCAGCAGTGCGGGACTGCTCGGGAAGACCCAGTACTTC
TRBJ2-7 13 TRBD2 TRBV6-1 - CASSSRGGSEQYF TGTGCCAGCAGTTCTCGGGGGGGCTCCGAGCAGTACTTC
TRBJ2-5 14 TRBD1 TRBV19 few CASAGGRTVQTQYF TGTGCCAGTGCAGGGGGCAGGACGGTTCAGACCCAGTACTTC
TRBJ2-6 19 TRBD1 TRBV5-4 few CASSSVPQGADSGANVLTF TGTGCCAGCAGCTCCGTTCCACAGGGGGCGGACTCTGGGGCCAACGTCCTGACTTTC
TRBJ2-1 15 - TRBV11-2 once CASSLGGLSYNEQFF TGTGCCAGCAGCTTAGGGGGGCTTTCCTACAATGAGCAGTTCTTC
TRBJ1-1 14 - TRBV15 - CATSRERGSGGAFF TGTGCCACCAGCAGAGAGAGGGGGTCTGGAGGAGCTTTCTTT
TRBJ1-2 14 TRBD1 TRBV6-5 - CASRRGTGVGGYTF TGTGCCAGCAGGAGGGGGACAGGGGTGGGAGGCTACACCTTC
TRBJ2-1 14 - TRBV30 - CAWRAGGFYNEQFF TGTGCCTGGAGAGCAGGTGGATTCTACAATGAGCAGTTCTTC
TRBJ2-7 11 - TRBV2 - CASSVRDEQYF TGTGCCAGCAGCGTTCGGGACGAGCAGTACTTC
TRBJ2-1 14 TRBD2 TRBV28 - CASSLVAGDNEQFF TGTGCCAGCAGTTTAGTAGCGGGGGACAATGAGCAGTTCTTC
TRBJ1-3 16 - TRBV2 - CASTNPGFGDGNTIYF TGTGCCAGCACCAACCCAGGGTTTGGAGATGGAAACACCATATATTTT